This TCR beta chain was identified in a study of cytomegalovirus exposure and HLA in healthy donors. Study details: Researchers found that more than 70% of about 400 genotyped donors fell within the Caucasian-associated ancestry cluster.

General study findings and limits: In an earlier analysis, about 87% or about 30%: the productive usage of most TCR beta V segments. Sequence variants that were highly shared formed a cluster that was likely a sequencing artifact.

The CDR3 sequence is 16 residues long. The germline V gene encodes CDR1 KGHSH and CDR2 LQKENI. Unmatched junction bases numbered 10, after V lost 0 bases and J lost 10 bases. A note on this clone: Its target is unknown.

With 60 Vbeta and 13 Jbeta primers, the PCR was carried out. Sequenced by immunoSEQ multiplex PCR; TCRdb stores in-frame clones only, minus some. The sample lists roughly 97,000 clones; 76% were seen once. Material for sequencing was PBMCs. This clonotype originated in a woman younger than 35 in good health and CMV-seropositive. V and J are TRBV18 and TRBJ2-1; the match to TRBD2 covers 9 bases. CDR3 region: CASSPPQAGGQSEQFF. CDR3 DNA sequence: TGTGCCAGCTCACCACCCCAAGCGGGAGGACAATCCGAGCAGTTCTTC.